The 30 T cell receptor beta chains below were found in one sample sequenced in a study of shared clonotypes between healthy human individuals. Sequenced by immunoSEQ multiplex PCR; TCRdb stores in-frame clones only, minus some. There are about 680,000 clones in the sample; under 80% occur only once, and approximately 1.8% lies in the top ten. Sequenced material: memory CD4+ T cells sorted from blood. Subset described: CD45RA-negative fraction. The receptors were gathered from a woman aged 25 to 39 in good health.

The table lists this clone with a few counts. This may come from a read error, since a much larger clone is one base off. Other DNA sequences within the sample encode an identical CDR3. This chain uses TRBV5-1 with TRBJ1-4, with D hard to call. Germline CDR1 SGHRS, CDR2 YFSETQ. The V and J ends lost 0 bases and 0 bases respectively, with 3 bases between them. The CDR3 sequence is 14 residues long. CDR3 in amino acids: CASSLASTNEKLFF. The CDR3 DNA reads as TGCGCCAGCAGCTTGGCCTCAACTAATGAAAAACTGTTTTTT.

The rearrangement joins TRBV7-9 to TRBJ2-7; D is perhaps TRBD2 (5 bases). Trimming shortened V by 1 base and J by 1 base, and 8 bases separated the two germline ends. The CDR3 is 14 residues long. CDR1 is SEHNR, CDR2 FQNEAQ, per germline (reference sequence). In DNA, the CDR3 is TGTGCCAGCAGCTTAGAGGAGGTTTCCTACGAGCAGTACTTC. Residues: CASSLEEVSYEQYF.

The chain combines TRBV19 with TRBJ2-2; 9 bases are shared with TRBD2. CDR3 length: 15 residues. The germline gives CDR1 LNHDA, CDR2 SQIVND (reference sequence). Trimming took 6 bases from V and 3 from J; bases not matched to a gene: 5. CDR3 in DNA: TGTGCCAGTAGCACGACTAGCGGACACACCGGGGAGCTGTTTTTT. It translates to CASSTTSGHTGELFF.

This clone came up a few times. The chain links TRBV27 to TRBJ2-1, with 10 positions matching TRBD2. Germline V gene sequence: CDR1 MNHEY, CDR2 SMNVEV (reference sequence). The V and J ends lost 0 bases and 7 bases, in that order; junction bases with no gene match: 6. This CDR3 is 16 amino acids long. The CDR3 spells CASSLSGASGSNEQFF. The CDR3 bases are TGTGCCAGCAGTTTATCGGGGGCTAGCGGGAGTAATGAGCAGTTCTTC.

The chain recombines TRBV28 with TRBJ1-2, with TRBD1 matching over 10 bases. Losses at the gene ends were 6 bases for V and 8 bases for J; bases not matched to a gene: 12. This CDR3 region has 15 residues. CDR1 and CDR2 (germline): MDHEN, SYDVKM. The DNA for the CDR3 is TGTGCCAGCAGCCCAAGGACAGGGGGGATAGAAGGCTACACCTTC. It translates to CASSPRTGGIEGYTF.

This clone was seen only a few times. The CDR3 sequence is CASSLDPGNTGELFF. The CDR3, as DNA: TGTGCCAGCAGCTTAGATCCGGGAAACACCGGGGAGCTGTTTTTT. The V gene is TRBV7-8, the J gene TRBJ2-2; D possibly corresponds to TRBD2 (5 bases). The CDR3 length is 15 residues. V shed 1 base and J shed 2 bases, with 8 bases lying between them. Germline V gives CDR1 SGHVS, CDR2 FQNEAQ. The whole variable domain, filled in from reference TRBV7-8 and TRBJ2-2, reads GAGVSQSPRYKVAKRGQDVALRCDPISGHVSLFWYQQALGQGPEFLTYFQNEAQLDKSGLPSDRFFAERPEGSVSTLKIQRTQQEDSAVYLCASSLDPGNTGELFFGEGSRLTVL.

The sample holds one count of this clone. V and J are TRBV5-5 and TRBJ2-7; 14 bases align to TRBD2. The V gene end was trimmed by 5 bases and the J gene end by 6 bases; junction bases not matched to a gene: 7. CDR3 size: 15 residues. Germline loops: CDR1 SGHKS, CDR2 YYEKEE (reference sequence). The CDR3 loop is CASRSGTSGSFEQYF. In DNA form, the CDR3 reads TGTGCCAGCAGATCTGGGACTAGCGGGAGTTTCGAGCAGTACTTC.

This clone has more than one count but fewer than ten. The V call is TRBV7-8, the J call TRBJ1-2, with D uncertain. Deletions cut 5 bases from V and 5 bases from J, with 18 bases between. The CDR3 totals 15 residues. From germline, CDR1 is SGHVS and CDR2 FQNEAQ. This CDR3 is CASSPLSGLGYGYTF. DNA for the CDR3: TGTGCCAGCAGCCCATTAAGTGGACTGGGTTATGGCTACACCTTC.

The gene calls are TRBV7-2 and TRBJ1-5, with a possible D match to TRBD1 (6 bases). The CDR3 is 14 residues long. Germline V gene data show CDR1 as SGHTA and CDR2 as FQGNSA. With 0 bases removed from V and 7 bases from J, the gap between germline ends came to 10 bases. The CDR3 coding sequence is TGTGCCAGCAGCTTAGCGGGGGGCAGGCAGCCCCAGCATTTT. The encoded protein is CASSLAGGRQPQHF.

V is TRBV6-6 and J is TRBJ2-7; 7 bases are shared with TRBD1. CDR3 length equals 14 residues. V lost 6 bases and J lost 6; bases outside the gene matches: 11. Germline V gives CDR1 MNHNY, CDR2 SVGAGI (reference sequence). The CDR3 is CASRYGTASLEQYF. The CDR3 DNA is TGTGCCAGCAGGTATGGGACAGCGTCCCTCGAGCAGTACTTC.

V usage is TRBV6-5 and J usage is TRBJ2-1; possible D gene TRBD1, 6 bases. Germline CDR1 MNHEY, CDR2 SVGAGI. CDR3 length: 16 amino acids. Between the trimmed V and J ends, which lost 0 bases and 4 bases, there was a span of 13 bases. CDR3 loop: CASSYSTGMGYNEQFF. The CDR3 DNA reads TGTGCCAGCAGTTACTCGACAGGCATGGGTTACAATGAGCAGTTCTTC.

This rearrangement joins TRBV29-1 to TRBJ1-1; the match to TRBD1 covers 8 bases. From germline, CDR1 is SQVTM and CDR2 ANQGSEA. V lost 7 bases and J lost 3; bases outside the gene matches: 4. The CDR3 runs 12 residues. The CDR3 bases are TGCAGCGCATTACAGGGGGACACTGAAGCTTTCTTT. Amino acid sequence: CSALQGDTEAFF.

This sequence joins TRBV30 and TRBJ2-5; 11 bases fit TRBD1. J was trimmed by 6 bases and V by 6 bases; bases with no gene match: 9. Germline CDR1 GTSNPN, CDR2 SVGIG (reference sequence). The CDR3 spans 14 residues. The DNA of the CDR3 is TGTGCCTGCAAGAAAGGGACAGGGGGGAAGACCCAGTACTTC. As protein: CACKKGTGGKTQYF. Together with reference TRBV30 and TRBJ2-5, the CDR3 gives the full variable domain: SQTIHQWPATLVQPVGSPLSLECTVEGTSNPNLYWYRQAAGRGLQLLFYSVGIGQISSEVPQNLSASRPQDRQFILSSKKLLLSDSGFYLCACKKGTGGKTQYFGPGTRLLVL.

The chain has TRBV4-1 and TRBJ2-7; 7 positions agree with TRBD2. This CDR3 region has 16 residues. Germline V gene sequence: CDR1 MGHRA, CDR2 YSYEKL. The V segment lost 1 base and the J segment 5 bases; nucleotides outside the gene matches: 11. CDR3 bases: TGCGCCAGCAGCCAAGGAGGCGGGAGTGGGTGGGACGAGCAGTACTTC. This encodes CASSQGGGSGWDEQYF.

The chain recombines TRBV7-9 with TRBJ2-1; 7 bases agree with TRBD1. The ends lost 3 bases at V and 7 bases at J; junction bases unmatched: 3. There are 13 residues in the CDR3. From germline, CDR1 is SEHNR and CDR2 FQNEAQ (reference sequence). CDR3 protein: CASSFRQGNEQFF. The CDR3 DNA reads as TGTGCCAGCAGCTTCAGACAGGGAAATGAGCAGTTCTTC.

V usage is TRBV6-6 and J usage is TRBJ1-1; D gene uncertain. The CDR3 covers 13 residues. Germline V gene data show CDR1 as MNHNY and CDR2 as SVGAGI (reference sequence). V was cut by 6 bases and J by 1 base, with 9 bases left in between. The CDR3 spells CASRRRQNTEAFF. DNA of the CDR3: TGTGCCAGCAGGCGTAGACAGAACACTGAAGCTTTCTTT.

This clone showed up just a few times. The rearrangement uses TRBV5-1 and TRBJ2-3; D call uncertain. Between the trimmed V and J ends, which lost 5 bases and 2 bases, there was a span of 9 bases. CDR3 length: 13 residues. Germline V gene data show CDR1 as SGHRS and CDR2 as YFSETQ. The CDR3 loop reads CASRVDLTDTQYF. Here the CDR3 DNA reads TGCGCCAGCAGAGTGGACCTCACAGATACGCAGTATTTT.

The chain recombines TRBV6-5 with TRBJ2-7; 10 nucleotides agree with TRBD2. Trimming removed 6 bases from V and 7 bases from J; junction bases left unmatched: 9. This CDR3 comprises 14 residues. In germline, CDR1 is MNHEY, CDR2 SVGAGI. CDR3 sequence (DNA): TGTGCCAGCAGGAAGGCTAGCGGGAGCTATGAGCAGTACTTC. This gives the protein CASRKASGSYEQYF.

The rearrangement links TRBV7-7 to TRBJ2-1; D remains ambiguous. The germline V gene encodes CDR1 SSHAT and CDR2 FNYEAQ (reference sequence). This CDR3 spans 13 amino acids. V was trimmed by 2 bases and J by 9 bases, leaving 11 bases between them. The CDR3 nucleotides read TGTGCCAGCAGCTTAAGTAGTTCGCTTGAGCAGTTCTTC. The encoded protein is CASSLSSSLEQFF. The entire variable domain, with the rest obtained from reference TRBV7-7 and TRBJ2-1, is as follows: GAGVSQSPRYKVTKRGQDVTLRCDPISSHATLYWYQQALGQGPEFLTYFNYEAQPDKSGLPSDRFSAERPEGSISTLTIQRTEQRDSAMYRCASSLSSSLEQFFGPGTRLTVL.

This sequence joins TRBV11-2 and TRBJ2-7; the match to TRBD2 covers 13 bases. The CDR3 extends over 16 amino acids. Germline values: CDR1 SGHAT, CDR2 FQNNGV. V lost 5 bases, J lost 2 bases, and 6 bases stayed unmatched. The CDR3 loop is CASSPRLAGGTYEQYF. In DNA form, the CDR3 reads TGTGCCAGCAGCCCCCGACTAGCGGGAGGCACCTACGAGCAGTACTTC.

Only one count was recorded for this clone. The chain joins TRBV25-1 to TRBJ1-1; D unclear. This CDR3 contains 15 residues. V was clipped by 3 bases and J by 8 bases, with 19 bases between them. Looked up from germline, CDR1 is MGHDK and CDR2 is SYGVNS. CDR3 bases: TGTGCCAGCAGTGATATGGCAGGAGCCTTAACGGAAGCTTTCTTT. This encodes CASSDMAGALTEAFF.

A word on this clone: Other DNA variants within this sample encode the same CDR3. The V gene is TRBV6-5, the J gene TRBJ2-6; D gene unclear. The CDR3 runs 15 residues. Between the trimmed V and J ends, which lost 4 bases and 0 bases, there was a span of 7 bases. The germline V gene encodes CDR1 MNHEY and CDR2 SVGAGI. In DNA, the CDR3 is TGTGCCAGCAGTTCCAGGAGCTCTGGGGCCAACGTCCTGACTTTC. Translation: CASSSRSSGANVLTF.

The genes are TRBV5-1 and TRBJ2-3, with D possibly called TRBD1 or TRBD2 (6 bases each). Germline values: CDR1 SGHRS, CDR2 YFSETQ. V gave up 0 bases and J gave up 7 bases, with 9 bases separating them. This CDR3 spans 13 amino acids. DNA of the CDR3: TGCGCCAGCAGCTTGGAAGGGGGGAATACGCAGTATTTT. Residues: CASSLEGGNTQYF.

This clone turned up a few times. The rearrangement links TRBV18 to TRBJ1-2, with TRBD1 as a possible D gene (5 bases). The length of the CDR3 is 18 residues. The germline V gene has CDR1 KGHSH and CDR2 LQKENI. Trimming left V 5 bases short and J 0 bases short, with 22 bases between. This chain's CDR3 is CASSLRRTRDLANYGYTF. The CDR3 bases are TGTGCCAGCTCATTAAGGAGAACCAGGGACTTAGCTAACTATGGCTACACCTTC.

The rearrangement uses TRBV11-2 and TRBJ1-1; TRBD1 might be the D (5 bases). Trimming cost V 5 bases and J 6 bases, with 16 bases left between them. Per the germline V gene, CDR1 is SGHAT and CDR2 is FQNNGV. This CDR3 contains 14 residues. This CDR3 is CASSPRDWGSEAFF. DNA for the CDR3: TGTGCCAGCAGCCCCCGGGACTGGGGGTCTGAAGCTTTCTTT.

V gene TRBV28 combines with J gene TRBJ1-4, with 7 bases that match TRBD1. Unmatched junction bases numbered 10, after V lost 7 bases and J lost 5 bases. This CDR3 is built from 15 residues. Germline CDR1 MDHEN, CDR2 SYDVKM. CDR3 region: CASTMGQGGNEKLFF. The DNA of the CDR3 is TGTGCCAGCACCATGGGTCAGGGGGGAAATGAAAAACTGTTTTTT.

Comments on this clone: At the DNA level, this CDR3 is encoded by other sequences in the same sample as well. The chain has TRBV5-1 and TRBJ1-5; 9 bases agree with TRBD1. CDR3 size: 13 residues. J lost 7 bases, V lost 4 bases, and 3 bases had no gene match. Germline CDR1 SGHRS, CDR2 YFSETQ. The CDR3 coding sequence is TGCGCCAGCAGCCCGGACAGGGGACAGCCCCAGCATTTT. Encoded protein: CASSPDRGQPQHF.

This clone was counted a single time. The chain couples TRBV2 to TRBJ2-7, with 7 bases that match TRBD1. Trimming cost V 9 bases and J 6 bases; bases outside gene matches: 8. The CDR3 sequence is 12 residues long. Per germline, CDR1 SNHLY and CDR2 FYNNEI. The CDR3 spells CASSKGQSEQYF. The CDR3 region has the DNA TGTGCCAGTTCAAAGGGACAGTCCGAGCAGTACTTC.

About this clone: Different DNA sequences within this sample yield the same CDR3. V is TRBV5-1 and J is TRBJ2-7; 7 nucleotides match TRBD2. The length of the CDR3 is 13 residues. V lost 3 bases to trimming and J lost 2 bases; unmatched junction nucleotides: 2. Per germline, CDR1 SGHRS and CDR2 YFSETQ. The CDR3 loop is CASSSGTTYEQYF. The CDR3 DNA is TGCGCCAGCAGCTCCGGGACTACCTACGAGCAGTACTTC. The full variable domain, its missing parts supplied by reference TRBV5-1 and TRBJ2-7, is KAGVTQTPRYLIKTRGQQVTLSCSPISGHRSVSWYQQTPGQGLQFLFEYFSETQRNKGNFPGRFSGRQFSNSRSEMNVSTLELGDSALYLCASSSGTTYEQYFGPGTRLTVT.

The chain combines TRBV9 with TRBJ2-7; 8 nucleotides align to TRBD2. The germline CDR1 and CDR2 sequences are SGDLS and YYNGEE. The length of the CDR3 is 17 residues. V lost 0 bases, J lost 5 bases, and 13 bases stayed unmatched. The CDR3 DNA sequence: TGTGCCAGCAGCGTAGGGAACGGAGCGGGAGTACGGGACGAGCAGTACTTC. The encoded protein is CASSVGNGAGVRDEQYF.